This entry lists 8 T cell receptor beta chains sequenced from one sample in a study of CD8 T cells in ankylosing spondylitis. TCRdb ran MiXCR on the 5' RACE reads and lists one entry per CDR3 protein. This sample has 250,000 to 400,000 distinct CDR3 sequences, with more than 9% found just once. Sequenced: blood, either unsorted or a sorted T cell fraction (not recorded which). These receptors originate from a female donor with ankylosing spondylitis or in good health (not recorded which).

This clonotype was detected ten times or more. The chain is built from TRBV7-8 and TRBJ1-5; D might be TRBD1 (5 bases). CDR3 size: 15 residues. Germline V gene sequence: CDR1 SGHVS, CDR2 FQNEAQ. V gave up 2 bases and J gave up 6 bases, with 14 bases separating them. CDR3 loop: CASSLSPSGGQPQHF. CDR3 coding DNA: TGTGCCAGCAGCTTAAGCCCCTCGGGGGGTCAGCCCCAGCATTTT.

This clonotype was detected a few times. The rearrangement uses TRBV2 and TRBJ1-5; 9 bases are shared with TRBD1. Germline loops: CDR1 SNHLY, CDR2 FYNNEI. The CDR3 is 15 residues long. V gave up 6 bases and J gave up 2 bases; unmatched junction bases: 5. The DNA for the CDR3 is TGTGCCAGCAGCGGGACAGGGAAGGGCAATCAGCCCCAGCATTTT. This gives the protein CASSGTGKGNQPQHF.

This clonotype came up many times. This chain joins TRBV5-1 and TRBJ2-3; 7 nucleotides line up with TRBD1. The CDR3 totals 14 residues. The V segment lost 3 bases and the J segment 6 bases; nucleotides outside the gene matches: 7. Germline V gene sequence: CDR1 SGHRS, CDR2 YFSETQ. CDR3 region: CASSSGEGADTQYF. CDR3 DNA sequence: TGCGCCAGCAGCTCGGGTGAGGGGGCGGATACGCAGTATTTT.

This clonotype was counted many times. The V gene is TRBV28, the J gene TRBJ2-7; D ambiguous. Germline CDR1 is MDHEN and CDR2 is SYDVKM. V was trimmed by 5 bases and J by 2 bases, leaving 10 bases between them. CDR3 size: 13 residues. The CDR3 DNA is TGTGCCAGCAGTCCCTTAGGCCCCTACGAGCAGTACTTC. Encoded protein: CASSPLGPYEQYF.

This clonotype has at least ten counts. The V call is TRBV12-3 or TRBV12-4, the J call TRBJ2-3; tentatively, D is TRBD2 (6 bases). This CDR3 contains 14 residues. V gave up 4 bases and J gave up 6 bases, with 14 bases separating them. The DNA of the CDR3 is TGTGCCAGCAGTTCGGGACTCCCCTTGGATACGCAGTATTTT. Its protein is CASSSGLPLDTQYF.

This clonotype has a count of ten or more. The chain uses TRBV27 and TRBJ2-1; D ambiguous. With 6 bases removed from V and 0 bases from J, the gap between germline ends came to 24 bases. Germline CDR1 is MNHEY and CDR2 is SMNVEV (reference sequence). This CDR3 has 19 amino acids. CDR3 DNA: TGTGCCAGCAGCGAAGACTTCAGCGAAGACTTCAGCTCCTACAATGAGCAGTTCTTC. Protein product: CASSEDFSEDFSSYNEQFF.

The chain joins TRBV9 to TRBJ1-5; TRBD1 might be the D (6 bases). V was cut by 0 bases and J by 2 bases, with 6 bases left in between. Germline-derived CDR1 and CDR2 are SGDLS and YYNGEE. CDR3 length equals 14 residues. The chain's CDR3 is CASSVGQGNQPQHF. DNA for the CDR3: TGTGCCAGCAGCGTAGGACAGGGCAATCAGCCCCAGCATTTT. Supplemented by reference TRBV9 and TRBJ1-5, the full variable domain reads DSGVTQTPKHLITATGQRVTLRCSPRSGDLSVYWYQQSLDQGLQFLIQYYNGEERAKGNILERFSAQQFPDLHSELNLSSLELGDSALYFCASSVGQGNQPQHFGDGTRLSIL.

This clonotype was counted ten times or more. This rearrangement joins TRBV18 to TRBJ2-7; 8 bases map to TRBD1. The V and J ends lost 8 bases and 1 base, in that order; junction bases with no gene match: 10. This CDR3 is built from 15 residues. Per the germline V gene, CDR1 is KGHSH and CDR2 is LQKENI. CDR3 nucleotides: TGTGCCAGCAGCCCAGGGACAGGCCTTTCCTACGAGCAGTACTTC. Encoded protein: CASSPGTGLSYEQYF. Full variable domain (rest looked up from reference TRBV18 and TRBJ2-7): NAGVMQNPRHLVRRRGQEARLRCSPMKGHSHVYWYRQLPEEGLKFMVYLQKENIIDESGMPKERFSAEFPKEGPSILRIQQVVRGDSAAYFCASSPGTGLSYEQYFGPGTRLTVT.